The 10 T cell receptor beta chains in this list originate from one sample, sequenced in a study of shared clonotypes between healthy human individuals. Naive CD8 cells lacked CD45RO, underwent positive selection for CCR7 and left out terminally differentiated effector memory CD45RA+ cells. Only in-frame clones appear in the TCRdb table, and some are missing; sequencing was by immunoSEQ multiplex PCR. In the table there are about 820,000 clones, approximately 92% of which are singletons. Sequenced sample: naive CD8+ T cells sorted from blood. All receptors come from a man aged 25-45 years in good health.

CDR3 in amino acids: CASSLYQGGTEAFF. In nucleotides, the CDR3 is TGTGCCAGCAGCTTATACCAAGGGGGCACTGAAGCTTTCTTT. The J gene is TRBJ1-1, the V gene TRBV11-2, with D perhaps TRBD1 (6 bases). This CDR3 comprises 14 residues. V was trimmed by 2 bases and J by 4 bases, leaving 11 bases between them. Germline V lookup: CDR1 SGHAT, CDR2 FQNNGV.

J is TRBJ1-1 and V is TRBV9, with TRBD1 as a possible D gene (6 bases). The V end was cut by 0 bases, the J end by 3 bases, with 12 bases between. CDR3 length: 15 residues. Germline V lookup: CDR1 SGDLS, CDR2 YYNGEE. This CDR3 reads CASSVVLGGYTEAFF. For the CDR3, the DNA is TGTGCCAGCAGCGTAGTTTTAGGGGGGTACACTGAAGCTTTCTTT.

V usage is TRBV6-6 and J usage is TRBJ2-7, with 7 bases matching TRBD2. This CDR3 is built from 13 residues. Looked up from germline, CDR1 is MNHNY and CDR2 is SVGAGI (reference sequence). V was clipped by 1 base and J by 5 bases; unmatched bases: 2. The CDR3 nucleotides read TGTGCCAGCAGTTACTTGAGCGGGAACGAGCAGTACTTC. Protein: CASSYLSGNEQYF.

This rearrangement joins TRBV6-5 to TRBJ2-2; no firm D call. Germline CDR1 and CDR2: MNHEY and SVGAGI. The CDR3 extends over 14 amino acids. With 4 bases removed from V and 5 bases from J, the gap between germline ends came to 11 bases. CDR3 sequence reads: CASSSGQGTGELFF. The CDR3 DNA follows: TGTGCCAGCAGTTCAGGTCAAGGTACCGGGGAGCTGTTTTTT.

The genes are TRBV9 and TRBJ2-7; D remains unclear. This CDR3 is 15 amino acids long. The ends were cut back, 0 bases at V and 5 bases at J, with 15 bases in the middle. Looked up from germline, CDR1 is SGDLS and CDR2 is YYNGEE. The DNA of the CDR3 is TGTGCCAGCAGCGTAGAAGGGTCCAGATTCGACGAGCAGTACTTC. This encodes CASSVEGSRFDEQYF.

This clone was counted only a few times. The sample has other DNA sequences that encode this CDR3 too. The V and J genes are TRBV27 and TRBJ1-5; D ambiguous. Germline lookup yields CDR1 MNHEY and CDR2 SMNVEV (reference sequence). V lost 0 bases to trimming and J lost 3 bases, with 3 bases between them. The CDR3 has 13 amino acids. The CDR3 spells CASSLSLNQPQHF. The DNA for the CDR3 is TGTGCCAGCAGTTTATCTCTCAATCAGCCCCAGCATTTT.

The V gene is TRBV9, the J gene TRBJ2-7, with D tentatively TRBD1 (6 bases). The CDR3 consists of 15 residues. V was pared by 3 bases and J by 2 bases, with 15 bases between. Looked up from germline, CDR1 is SGDLS and CDR2 is YYNGEE. CDR3 DNA: TGTGCCAGCAGCGCCCTGGGACAAGGGACCTACGAGCAGTACTTC. It yields the protein CASSALGQGTYEQYF.

Of note for this clone: A read error may produce the germline difference seen at one junction end. V usage is TRBV2 and J usage is TRBJ1-2; no firm D call. CDR3 length equals 10 residues. Germline V gene lookup returns CDR1 SNHLY and CDR2 FYNNEI. CDR3 in DNA: TGTGCCAGCAGCGAGTATGTCTACACCTTC. This sequence encodes CASSEYVYTF. The whole variable domain, remainder taken from reference TRBV2 and TRBJ1-2, is EPEVTQTPSHQVTQMGQEVILRCVPISNHLYFYWYRQILGQKVEFLVSFYNNEISEKSEIFDDQFSVERPDGSNFTLKIRSTKLEDSAMYFCASSEYVYTFGSGTRLTVV.

This clone occurred a few times. The CDR3 DNA reads as TGTGCCTGGAGTCCGAGGACGGATGCCTATGGCTACACCTTC. Residues: CAWSPRTDAYGYTF. The chain employs TRBV30 and TRBJ1-2; D gene uncertain. The germline V gene encodes CDR1 GTSNPN and CDR2 SVGIG (reference sequence). Trimming pared 2 bases from V and 4 bases from J, leaving 14 bases between. CDR3 size: 14 residues.

The rearrangement links TRBV15 to TRBJ2-5; the D gene is possibly TRBD2 (6 bases). Germline assignment: CDR1 LNHNV and CDR2 YYDKDF (reference sequence). The germline V and J ends were trimmed by 1 base and 2 bases, with 14 bases remaining between them. CDR3 length equals 16 residues. CDR3 DNA sequence: TGTGCCACCAGCAGAGCCCCCGGGGAGGTGCAAGAGACCCAGTACTTC. The encoded protein is CATSRAPGEVQETQYF.